The present entry profiles one T cell receptor (beta chain) with its context. Its antigen is unknown. No clone much larger than this one lies a single base away; base qualities are absent. The sample belongs to a study of blood T cell repertoires in COVID-19 (dated by TCRdb to 2020 to 2021). For the study in its entirety: The collaborator samples originated in the United States, Italy and Spain and spanned the acute and convalescent phases of COVID-19. The material from the prospective study consisted of cDNA or gDNA derived from T cells, B-cell-depleted T cells, or PBMCs. Subjects who had been exposed to COVID-19, were actively infected with it, or had recovered from it provided the deeply sampled blood TCRbeta repertoires that made up the dataset. The repertoires were released in a freely available public database meant as a resource for research on the immune response to SARS-CoV-2. Samples came from the ongoing ImmuneRACE study (first 160 participants) plus 1,254 subjects from 6 global collaborators. Sample metadata almost always included a de-identified subject ID, COVID-19 status, age in years and sex. Where available, HLA class I and class II types were taken from metadata supplied by the sample provider and were not determined by assay-based typing.

Summary of the overall study and its limitations: The amount of clinical and demographic metadata varied by source and participant and was provided uncurated.

Counted from cysteine to phenylalanine, this CDR3 has 13 amino acids. Of the read, only the CDR3 DNA is kept; its 39 bases are in frame from base 1. CDR1 and CDR2, per the germline V gene, are SGHTA and FQGTGA. V and J are trimmed by 5 bases and 5 bases, and the gene matches miss 4 bases of the junction. TCRbeta CDR3 regions were amplified from genomic DNA using the immunoSEQ Assay, a bias-controlled multiplex PCR. Per the original workflow: Nucleated cell counts per sample were estimated from amplification of reference gene primers within the assay. Sequence reads were collapsed and filtered to measure the absolute abundance of every unique TCRbeta CDR3 rearrangement. For each sample, productive Simpson clonality was calculated as the square root of Simpson's diversity index over productive rearrangements. The clones in this table, taken by TCRdb from immuneACCESS, are in-frame only. Not every clone is retained; where verified, under half of the shortfall comes from an unresolved V gene, and the cause of the rest is unknown. From that table come the V and J calls and clone size; the DNA was used to work out D and trimming. A total of about 90,000 clones appear in this sample, about nine tenths of them only once. The ten largest account for over 0.45% of the sample.

Whole blood was collected in K2EDTA tubes by collaborating institutions according to the institutions' own protocols. For TCRbeta analysis, collaborators shipped samples in one of three forms: frozen whole blood, isolated PBMCs, or DNA extracted from either of those sample types. The source material was peripheral blood. The rearranged chain carries TRBV7-3 and TRBJ2-5; 8 middle bases align to TRBD2. The source of this sequence is a man aged 60-69 years with acute or convalescent COVID-19. The sequenced DNA: TGTGCCAGCAGCCGGACTAGCTCGGAGACCCAGTACTTC. This codes for CASSRTSSETQYF.